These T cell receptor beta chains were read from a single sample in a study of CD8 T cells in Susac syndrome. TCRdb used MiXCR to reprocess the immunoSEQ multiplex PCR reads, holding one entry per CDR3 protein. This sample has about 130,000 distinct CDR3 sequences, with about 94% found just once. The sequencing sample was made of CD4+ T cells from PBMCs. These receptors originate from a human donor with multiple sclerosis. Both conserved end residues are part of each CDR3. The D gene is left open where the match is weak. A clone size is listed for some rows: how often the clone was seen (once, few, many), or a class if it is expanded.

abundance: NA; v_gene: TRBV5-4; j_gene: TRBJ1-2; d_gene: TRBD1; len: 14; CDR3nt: TGTGCCAGCAGCGCCCAGGGGGACCTCGGTCGGTCCCTCTTC; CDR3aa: CASSAQGDLGRSLF
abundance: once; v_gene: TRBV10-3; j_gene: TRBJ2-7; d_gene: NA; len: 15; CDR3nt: TGTGCCATCAGTCGCCTTCCGACTAGTCCCTACGAGCAGTACTTC; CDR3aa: CAISRLPTSPYEQYF
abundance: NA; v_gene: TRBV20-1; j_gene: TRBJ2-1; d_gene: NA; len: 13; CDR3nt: TGCAGTGCTATGGAGGGGTCGGGCGATGAGCAGTTCTTC; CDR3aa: CSAMEGSGDEQFF
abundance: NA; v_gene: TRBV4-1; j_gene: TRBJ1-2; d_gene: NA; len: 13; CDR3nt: TGCGCCAGCAGCCCCCGAGAGGGTAGTGGCTACACCTTC; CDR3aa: CASSPREGSGYTF
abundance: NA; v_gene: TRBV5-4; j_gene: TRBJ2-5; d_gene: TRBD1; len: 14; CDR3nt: TGTGCCAGCAGATGGGACAGAATGGGAGAGACCCAGTACTTC; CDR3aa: CASRWDRMGETQYF
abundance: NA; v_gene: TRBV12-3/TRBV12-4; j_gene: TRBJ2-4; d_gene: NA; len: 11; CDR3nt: TGTGCCAGCAGTTTCGAAAACATTCAGTACTTC; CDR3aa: CASSFENIQYF
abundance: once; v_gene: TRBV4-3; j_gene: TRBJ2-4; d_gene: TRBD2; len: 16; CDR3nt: TGCGCCAGCAGCCAGGCCCTGCGGGGGGACAAAAACATTCAGTACTTC; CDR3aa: CASSQALRGDKNIQYF
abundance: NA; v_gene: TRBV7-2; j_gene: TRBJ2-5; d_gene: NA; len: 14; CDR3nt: TGTGCCAGCAGCTGGGGCCTGATGGGAGAGACCCAGTACTTC; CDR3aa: CASSWGLMGETQYF
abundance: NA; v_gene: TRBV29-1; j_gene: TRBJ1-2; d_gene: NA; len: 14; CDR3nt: TGCAGCGTTGAAGATCAGACAGCTAACTATGGCTACACCTTC; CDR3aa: CSVEDQTANYGYTF
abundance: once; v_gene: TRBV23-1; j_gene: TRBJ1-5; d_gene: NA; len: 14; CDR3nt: TGCGCCAGCAGTCAATCAGCCCAGGGACAGCCCCAGCATTTT; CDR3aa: CASSQSAQGQPQHF
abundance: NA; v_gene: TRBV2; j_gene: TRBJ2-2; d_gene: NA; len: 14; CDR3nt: TGTGCCAGCAGCGCGGTTAGGAACACCGGGGAGCTGTTTTTT; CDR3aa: CASSAVRNTGELFF
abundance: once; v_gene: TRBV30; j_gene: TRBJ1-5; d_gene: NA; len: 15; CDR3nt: TGTGCCTGGAGTGCTACAGGGAGGGGGAATCAGCCCCAGCATTTT; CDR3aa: CAWSATGRGNQPQHF
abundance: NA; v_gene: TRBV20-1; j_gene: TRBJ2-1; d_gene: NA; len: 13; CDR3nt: TGCAGTCCCCTAACTGCTAAGCAGAATGAGCAGTTCTTC; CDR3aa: CSPLTAKQNEQFF
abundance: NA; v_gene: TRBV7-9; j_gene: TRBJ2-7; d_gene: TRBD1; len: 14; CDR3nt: TGTGCCAGCAGCTTCCCGGGACAGGCTATTGAGCAGTACTTC; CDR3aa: CASSFPGQAIEQYF
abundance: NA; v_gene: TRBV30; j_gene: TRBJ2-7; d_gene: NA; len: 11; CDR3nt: TGTGCCTGGAATCGGGGTTCCGAGCAGTACTTC; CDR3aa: CAWNRGSEQYF
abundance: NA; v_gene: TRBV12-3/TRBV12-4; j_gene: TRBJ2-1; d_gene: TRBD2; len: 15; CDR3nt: TGTGCCAGCAGTTTGGCCAGCGGGACCTACAATGAGCAGTTCTTC; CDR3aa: CASSLASGTYNEQFF
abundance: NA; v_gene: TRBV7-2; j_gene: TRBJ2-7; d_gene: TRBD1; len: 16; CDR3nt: TGTGCCAGCAGCTTAGCCCGAAGACAGGGGATATACGAGCAGTACTTC; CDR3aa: CASSLARRQGIYEQYF
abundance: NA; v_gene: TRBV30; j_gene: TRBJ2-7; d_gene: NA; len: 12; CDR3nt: TGTGCCTGGGAGGTTGGTCGTTACGAGCAGTACTTC; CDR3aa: CAWEVGRYEQYF
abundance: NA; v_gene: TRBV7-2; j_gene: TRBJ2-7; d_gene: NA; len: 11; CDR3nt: TGTGCCAGCAGCCGGATGGACGAGCAGTACTTC; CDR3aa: CASSRMDEQYF
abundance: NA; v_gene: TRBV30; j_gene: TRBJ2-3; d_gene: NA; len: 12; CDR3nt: TGTGCCTGGAGTACCCCGGCAGATACGCAGTATTTT; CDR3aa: CAWSTPADTQYF
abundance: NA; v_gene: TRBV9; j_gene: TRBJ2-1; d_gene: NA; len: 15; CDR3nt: TGTGCCAGCAGCGCAGAGGCTAGTACGGTAAATGAGCAGTTCTTC; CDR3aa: CASSAEASTVNEQFF
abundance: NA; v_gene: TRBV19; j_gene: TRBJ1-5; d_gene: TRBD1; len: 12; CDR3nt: TGTGCCAGCGACGACAGGGGGCTTCCCCAGCATTTT; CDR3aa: CASDDRGLPQHF
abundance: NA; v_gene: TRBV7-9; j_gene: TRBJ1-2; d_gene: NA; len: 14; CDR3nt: TGTGCCAGCGTGAGTCCCGACGTTAACTATGGCTACACCTTC; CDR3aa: CASVSPDVNYGYTF
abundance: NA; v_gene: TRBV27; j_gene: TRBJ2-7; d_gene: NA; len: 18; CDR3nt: TGTGCCAGCAGTTTAAAGACGGGCCGGACAGCGCAAACCTACGAGCAGTACTTC; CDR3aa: CASSLKTGRTAQTYEQYF
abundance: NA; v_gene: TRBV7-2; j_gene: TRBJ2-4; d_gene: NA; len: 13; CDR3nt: TGTGCCAGCAGGCCGGGGGAAAAAAACATTCAGTACTTC; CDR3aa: CASRPGEKNIQYF
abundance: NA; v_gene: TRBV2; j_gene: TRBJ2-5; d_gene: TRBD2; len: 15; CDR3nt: TGTGCCAGCAGTGTTTCGCTAGCGGGCCAAGAGACCCAGTACTTC; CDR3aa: CASSVSLAGQETQYF
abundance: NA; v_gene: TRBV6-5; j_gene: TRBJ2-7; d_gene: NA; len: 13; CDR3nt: TGTGCCAGCACTTCCCCCCTCTCCTACGAGCAGTACTTC; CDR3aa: CASTSPLSYEQYF
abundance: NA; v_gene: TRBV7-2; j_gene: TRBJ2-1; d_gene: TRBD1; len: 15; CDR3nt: TGTGCCAGCAGCCGGGACACAGGGGGGTACAATGAGCAGTTCTTC; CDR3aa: CASSRDTGGYNEQFF
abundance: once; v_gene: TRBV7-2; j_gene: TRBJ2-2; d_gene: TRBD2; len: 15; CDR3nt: TGTGCCAGCAGCTGGGGAGGGGAAGACACCGGGGAGCTGTTTTTT; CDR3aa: CASSWGGEDTGELFF
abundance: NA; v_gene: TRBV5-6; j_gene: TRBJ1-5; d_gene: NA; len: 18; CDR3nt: TGTGCCAGCAGCACAAAGCAAGGCAGGAGGATTGGTTATCAGCCCCAGCATTTT; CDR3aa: CASSTKQGRRIGYQPQHF
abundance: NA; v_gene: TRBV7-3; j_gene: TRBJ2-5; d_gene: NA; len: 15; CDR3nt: TGTGCCAGCAGCCTCCAGGGGATTCAGGGGGAGACCCAGTACTTC; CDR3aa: CASSLQGIQGETQYF
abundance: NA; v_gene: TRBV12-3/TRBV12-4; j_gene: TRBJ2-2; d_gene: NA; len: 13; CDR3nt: TGTGCCAGCAGTAGACAGGCGGCCGGGGAGCTGTTTTTT; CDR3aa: CASSRQAAGELFF
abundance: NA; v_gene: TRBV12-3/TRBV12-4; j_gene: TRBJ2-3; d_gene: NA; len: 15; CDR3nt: TGTGCCAGCACCGAAACTTTACAGGGATCAGATACGCAGTATTTT; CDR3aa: CASTETLQGSDTQYF
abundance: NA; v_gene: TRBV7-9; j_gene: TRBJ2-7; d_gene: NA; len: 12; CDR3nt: TGTGCCAGCCGCAGAGATTCCTACGAGCAGTACTTC; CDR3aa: CASRRDSYEQYF
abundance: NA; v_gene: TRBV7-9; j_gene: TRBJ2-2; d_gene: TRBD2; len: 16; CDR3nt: TGTGCCAGCAGCCGACTAGCGGGAGGAATAACCGGGGAGCTGTTTTTT; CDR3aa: CASSRLAGGITGELFF
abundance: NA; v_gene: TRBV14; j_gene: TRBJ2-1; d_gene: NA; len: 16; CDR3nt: TGTGCCAGCAGCCAGATCACTCCCCGCTCCTACAATGAGCAGTTCTTC; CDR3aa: CASSQITPRSYNEQFF
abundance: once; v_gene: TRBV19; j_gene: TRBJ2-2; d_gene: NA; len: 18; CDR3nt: TGTGCCAGTAGTATTATGGCCCTAGGGGGAGAATGGACCGGGGAGCTGTTTTTT; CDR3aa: CASSIMALGGEWTGELFF
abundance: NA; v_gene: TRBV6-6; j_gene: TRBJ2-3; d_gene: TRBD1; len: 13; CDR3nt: TGTGCCAGCTCCACAGGGGTCGCAGATACGCAGTATTTT; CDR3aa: CASSTGVADTQYF
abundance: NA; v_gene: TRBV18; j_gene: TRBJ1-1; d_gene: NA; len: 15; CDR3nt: TGTGCCAGCTCTCCTTCGGCAGGGGCGAACACTGAAGCTTTCTTT; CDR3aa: CASSPSAGANTEAFF
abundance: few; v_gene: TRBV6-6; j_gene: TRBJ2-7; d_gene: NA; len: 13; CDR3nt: TGTGCCAGCAGTTACTCGGGCTTCGACGAGCAGTACTTC; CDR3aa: CASSYSGFDEQYF
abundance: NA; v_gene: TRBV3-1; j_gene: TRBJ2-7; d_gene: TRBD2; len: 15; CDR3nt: TGTGCCAGCAGCCAAGGGCTAGCGGGCCTCTACGAGCAGTACTTC; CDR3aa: CASSQGLAGLYEQYF
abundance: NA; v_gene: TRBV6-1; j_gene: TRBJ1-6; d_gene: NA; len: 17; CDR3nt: TGTGCCAGCAGTGAATTCTGGGGGATCCTGATGAATTCACCCCTCCACTTT; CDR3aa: CASSEFWGILMNSPLHF
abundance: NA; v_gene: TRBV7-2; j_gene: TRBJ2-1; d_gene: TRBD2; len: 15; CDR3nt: TGTGCCAGCAGCTTAGAAACTAGCGGGTACAATGAGCAGTTCTTC; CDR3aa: CASSLETSGYNEQFF
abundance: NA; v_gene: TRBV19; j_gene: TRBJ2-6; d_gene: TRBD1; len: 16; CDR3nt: TGTGCCAGTAGTAATTGGCAGGGGGCTGGGGCCAACGTCCTGACTTTC; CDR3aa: CASSNWQGAGANVLTF
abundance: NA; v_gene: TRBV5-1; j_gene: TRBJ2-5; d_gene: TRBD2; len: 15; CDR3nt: TGCGCCAGCAGCTGGAGGAGACTAGCGGGAGAGACCCAGTACTTC; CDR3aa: CASSWRRLAGETQYF
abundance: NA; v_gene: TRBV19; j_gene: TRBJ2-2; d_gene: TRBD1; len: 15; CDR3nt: TGTGCCAGTAGTATGGGACAGGATTACACCGGGGAGCTGTTTTTT; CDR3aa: CASSMGQDYTGELFF
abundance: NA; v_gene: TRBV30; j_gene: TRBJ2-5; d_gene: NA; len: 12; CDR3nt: TGTGCCTGGAGGGAACAAACAGAGACCCAGTACTTC; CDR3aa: CAWREQTETQYF
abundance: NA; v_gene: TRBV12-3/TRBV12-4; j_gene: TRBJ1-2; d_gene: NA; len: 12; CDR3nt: TGTGCCAGCATGATTACTAAAGGTGGCTACACCTTC; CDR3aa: CASMITKGGYTF
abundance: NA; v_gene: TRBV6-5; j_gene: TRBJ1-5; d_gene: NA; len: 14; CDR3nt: TGTGCCAGCAGCCGGTCGGGGGACAATCAGCCCCAGCATTTT; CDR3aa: CASSRSGDNQPQHF
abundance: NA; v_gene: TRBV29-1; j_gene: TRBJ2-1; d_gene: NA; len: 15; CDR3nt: TGCAGCGTCCAAGGGGGGCTCCTCTCCTACAATGAGCAGTTCTTC; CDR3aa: CSVQGGLLSYNEQFF
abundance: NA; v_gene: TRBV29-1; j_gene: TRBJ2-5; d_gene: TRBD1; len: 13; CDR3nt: TGCAGCGCCGAAGGGACAGGGGGGGAGACCCAGTACTTC; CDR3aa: CSAEGTGGETQYF
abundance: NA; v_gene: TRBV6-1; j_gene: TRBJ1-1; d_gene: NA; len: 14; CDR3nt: TGTGCCAGCCTGGGCAGGGGCAGGAACACTGAAGCTTTCTTT; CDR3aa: CASLGRGRNTEAFF
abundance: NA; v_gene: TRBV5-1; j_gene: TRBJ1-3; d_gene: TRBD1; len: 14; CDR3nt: TGCGCCAGCACCCTCGGACAGGGGCTAAACACCATATATTTT; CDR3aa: CASTLGQGLNTIYF
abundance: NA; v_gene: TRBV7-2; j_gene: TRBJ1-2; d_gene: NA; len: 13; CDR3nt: TGTGCCAGCAGCTTACCACGTGGGTATGGCTACACCTTC; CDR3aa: CASSLPRGYGYTF